Presented here are 13 T cell receptor beta chains from one specimen sequenced in a study of cytomegalovirus exposure and HLA in healthy donors. PCR involved 60 Vbeta and 13 Jbeta primers. Sequencing used immunoSEQ multiplex PCR; TCRdb keeps in-frame clones, though not all of them. The profile shows 160,000 or so clones, 70% to 85% of them singletons. Sequences were obtained from PBMCs. The receptors shown here come from a young man in good health and CMV-seropositive.

The V gene is TRBV13, the J gene TRBJ2-1, with D uncertain. V lost 3 bases and J lost 4, with 7 bases in between. The length of the CDR3 is 13 residues. Germline V gene lookup returns CDR1 PRHDT and CDR2 FYEKMQ (reference sequence). The CDR3 is CASSFVRYNEQFF. In DNA form, the CDR3 reads TGTGCCAGCAGCTTTGTTCGGTACAATGAGCAGTTCTTC.

The J gene is TRBJ2-2, the V gene TRBV4-1; 8 bases match TRBD1. V dropped 2 bases and J dropped 4; count of bases not matched to a gene: 6. The CDR3 runs 16 residues. The germline gives CDR1 MGHRA, CDR2 YSYEKL. CDR3 protein: CASSQLGTGRTGELFF. In DNA form, the CDR3 reads TGCGCCAGCAGCCAATTGGGGACAGGTCGCACCGGGGAGCTGTTTTTT.

V and J are TRBV14 and TRBJ2-1; no definite D call. V shed 1 base and J shed 8 bases, with 15 bases lying between them. Germline CDR1 SGHDN, CDR2 FVKESK. This CDR3 comprises 15 residues. The chain's CDR3 is CASSQAPRYVHEQFF. The CDR3 DNA reads as TGTGCCAGCAGCCAAGCACCGCGCTACGTGCATGAGCAGTTCTTC. Using reference TRBV14 and TRBJ2-1 for the parts outside the CDR3, the full variable domain is EAGVTQFPSHSVIEKGQTVTLRCDPISGHDNLYWYRRVMGKEIKFLLHFVKESKQDESGMPNNRFLAERTGGTYSTLKVQPAELEDSGVYFCASSQAPRYVHEQFFGPGTRLTVL.

The chain employs TRBV5-5 and TRBJ1-5, with D unclear. Germline CDR1 SGHKS, CDR2 YYEKEE (reference sequence). Trimming shortened V by 0 bases and J by 0 bases, and 7 bases separated the two germline ends. The CDR3 loop spans 15 amino acids. CDR3 in DNA: TGTGCCAGCAGCTTGGGAGGGAATAGCAATCAGCCCCAGCATTTT. Amino acid sequence: CASSLGGNSNQPQHF.

The CDR3 coding sequence is TGTGCCAGCTTAGCGGGGGGCCACAGATTTCAAGAGACCCAGTACTTC. This translates into CASLAGGHRFQETQYF. The chain joins TRBV2 to TRBJ2-5, with TRBD2 matching 10 bases. The V gene's germline CDR1 is SNHLY and CDR2 FYNNEI. CDR3 length equals 16 residues. Losses at the gene ends were 8 bases for V and 2 bases for J; bases not matched to a gene: 11.

The V call is TRBV30, the J call TRBJ1-2, with TRBD1 as a possible D gene (6 bases). The CDR3 totals 18 residues. The germline V and J ends were trimmed by 3 bases and 4 bases, with 27 bases remaining between them. CDR1 is GTSNPN, CDR2 SVGIG, per germline (reference sequence). CDR3 sequence (DNA): TGTGCCTGGAGGGACCACGTAGGGGACACATCTTTTATCTATGGCTACACCTTC. Encoded protein: CAWRDHVGDTSFIYGYTF.

This chain joins TRBV28 and TRBJ2-7; 10 positions agree with TRBD1. The CDR3 spans 14 residues. The germline CDR1 and CDR2 sequences are MDHEN and SYDVKM. V was pared by 6 bases and J by 4 bases, with 6 bases of the junction left unmatched. This chain's CDR3 is CASRTGGDVYEQYF. As DNA, the CDR3 is TGTGCCAGCAGGACAGGGGGCGATGTATACGAGCAGTACTTC. Full variable domain (missing parts from reference TRBV28 and TRBJ2-7): DVKVTQSSRYLVKRTGEKVFLECVQDMDHENMFWYRQDPGLGLRLIYFSYDVKMKEKGDIPEGYSVSREKKERFSLILESASTNQTSMYLCASRTGGDVYEQYFGPGTRLTVT.

The gene calls are TRBV6-1 and TRBJ2-7; 7 bases align to TRBD1. The CDR3 loop spans 14 amino acids. Germline V gene sequence: CDR1 MNHNS, CDR2 SASEGT. With 7 bases clipped from V and 4 bases from J, the junction kept 10 bases outside the gene matches. The DNA for the CDR3 is TGTGCCAGCAAACAGACGGGACAGACATACGAGCAGTACTTC. It is translated as CASKQTGQTYEQYF.

The V and J genes are TRBV25-1 and TRBJ1-1; D unresolved. Germline V gene lookup returns CDR1 MGHDK and CDR2 SYGVNS. The ends were cut back, 7 bases at V and 3 bases at J, with 12 bases in the middle. This CDR3 contains 13 residues. In DNA, the CDR3 is TGTGCCAGCACCCATCGCGGGGACACTGAAGCTTTCTTT. It is translated as CASTHRGDTEAFF.

The gene calls are TRBV6-5 and TRBJ2-1; TRBD1 matches at 9 bases. The junction had 7 bases not matched to a gene; V was cut back by 6 bases and J by 10 bases. CDR3 size: 13 residues. Germline V gives CDR1 MNHEY, CDR2 SVGAGI. In DNA form, the CDR3 reads TGTGCCAGCAGGAGACAGGGGGTAAGGGAGCAGTTCTTC. It codes for CASRRQGVREQFF.

This clone was seen more than once but under ten times. The rearrangement uses TRBV9 and TRBJ2-1; no firm D call. The CDR3 extends over 13 amino acids. V shed 4 bases and J shed 8 bases, with 13 bases lying between them. Germline lookup yields CDR1 SGDLS and CDR2 YYNGEE. The DNA of the CDR3 is TGTGCCAGCAGCCCTCGGGTGGAGTATGAGCAGTTCTTC. This translates into CASSPRVEYEQFF.

The chain carries TRBV5-4 and TRBJ2-7; 9 nucleotides line up with TRBD1. The V gene's germline CDR1 is SGHNT and CDR2 YYREEE (reference sequence). The V and J ends lost 4 bases and 1 base, in that order; junction bases with no gene match: 9. The CDR3 extends over 16 amino acids. CDR3 protein: CASSPLGGTGSYEQYF. For the CDR3, the DNA is TGTGCCAGCAGCCCCCTAGGCGGGACAGGGTCCTACGAGCAGTACTTC.

The chain uses TRBV19 and TRBJ1-1; D unclear. V lost 5 bases and J 7 bases, leaving 11 bases between the germline ends. CDR3 size: 12 residues. CDR1 and CDR2 (germline): LNHDA, SQIVND (reference sequence). The CDR3 sequence is CASSARGNEAFF. In nucleotides, the CDR3 is TGTGCCAGTAGTGCTCGGGGAAATGAAGCTTTCTTT. Based on the CDR3 plus reference TRBV19 and TRBJ1-1, the full variable domain is DGGITQSPKYLFRKEGQNVTLSCEQNLNHDAMYWYRQDPGQGLRLIYYSQIVNDFQKGDIAEGYSVSREKKESFPLTVTSAQKNPTAFYLCASSARGNEAFFGQGTRLTVV.